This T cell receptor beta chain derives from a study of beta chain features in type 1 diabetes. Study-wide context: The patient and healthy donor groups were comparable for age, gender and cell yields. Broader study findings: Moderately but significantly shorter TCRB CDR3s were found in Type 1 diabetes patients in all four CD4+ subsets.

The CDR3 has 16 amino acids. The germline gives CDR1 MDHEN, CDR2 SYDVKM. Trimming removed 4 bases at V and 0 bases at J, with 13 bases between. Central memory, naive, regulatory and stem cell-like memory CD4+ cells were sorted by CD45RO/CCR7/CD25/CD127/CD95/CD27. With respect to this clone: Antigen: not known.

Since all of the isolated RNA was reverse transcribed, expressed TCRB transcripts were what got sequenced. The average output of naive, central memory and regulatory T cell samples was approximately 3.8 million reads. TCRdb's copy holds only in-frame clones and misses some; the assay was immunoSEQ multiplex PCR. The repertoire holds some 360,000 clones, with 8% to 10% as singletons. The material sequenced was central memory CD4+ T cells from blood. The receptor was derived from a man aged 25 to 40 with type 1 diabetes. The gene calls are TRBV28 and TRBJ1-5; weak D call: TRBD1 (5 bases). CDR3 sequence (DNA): TGTGCCAGCAGTTCTTTGACGGACAATAGCAATCAGCCCCAGCATTTT. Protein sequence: CASSSLTDNSNQPQHF.